This T cell receptor (beta chain) originates from a study of blood T cell repertoires in COVID-19. Study information: Researchers got acute and convalescent COVID-19 samples from the United States, Italy and Spain.

V was pared by 1 base and J by 1 base, with 10 bases between. Germline loops: CDR1 LGHNA, CDR2 YSLEER. This CDR3 has 15 residues. Only in-frame clones appear in the TCRdb table, and some are missing; sequencing was by immunoSEQ multiplex PCR. The data contain some 130,000 clones, around 80% of them singletons. What was sequenced was peripheral blood. The genes are TRBV4-3 and TRBJ1-1; no clear D. This sequence was found in a man between 60 and 75 years old who had recovered from COVID-19. The CDR3 DNA is TGCGCCAGCAGCCAAGGGTCGGCAGGGAACACTGAAGCTTTCTTT. Translation: CASSQGSAGNTEAFF.